This passage covers 5 T cell receptor beta chains from one sample sequenced in a study of human T cells and chemical hapten exposure. TCRdb used MiXCR to reprocess the RACE reads, holding one entry per CDR3 protein. The sample holds about 77,000 distinct CDR3 sequences, around 9.4% seen once. Specified time point: healthy volunteer bleed at 6 weeks. Total RNA was isolated from whole blood that had not been fractionated. The sequenced material came from whole blood. The receptors were sampled from a female donor in good health. Some clones in this sample may be carry-over from other donors' samples.

In this sample, this clonotype turned up many times. This chain joins TRBV12-3 or TRBV12-4 and TRBJ2-3; TRBD2 aligns across 7 bases. The CDR3 length is 15 residues. Unmatched junction bases numbered 12, after V lost 4 bases and J lost 8 bases. The CDR3 DNA reads as TGTGCCAGCAGTTCGGGGACTAACACAGTCGGTACGCAGTATTTT. Its protein is CASSSGTNTVGTQYF.

The chain recombines TRBV20-1 with TRBJ2-7, with D possibly being TRBD2 (6 bases). V lost 5 bases and J lost 1, with 18 bases in between. Germline assignment: CDR1 DFQATT and CDR2 SNEGSKA (reference sequence). The CDR3 totals 15 residues. The CDR3 DNA reads as TGCAGTGCTCACAACTGGGGCGCGGGATCCTACGAGCAGTACTTC. Its translation: CSAHNWGAGSYEQYF.

This clonotype was observed at least ten times. The chain links TRBV15 to TRBJ2-6; weak D call: TRBD1 (5 bases). In germline, CDR1 is LNHNV, CDR2 YYDKDF (reference sequence). Trimming pared 5 bases from V and 2 bases from J, leaving 13 bases between. This CDR3 has 16 residues. This CDR3 reads CATSREGVPGANVLTF. CDR3 nucleotide sequence: TGTGCCACCAGCCGCGAAGGGGTACCTGGGGCCAACGTCCTGACTTTC.

Details on this clonotype: With a much larger clone just one base away, this may be a read error. The rearrangement links TRBV7-3 to TRBJ2-5; TRBD2 aligns across 10 bases. Germline CDR1 and CDR2: SGHTA and FQGTGA. The CDR3 totals 15 residues. The chain's CDR3 is CASSFSGGNQETQNF. The CDR3 coding sequence is TGTGCCAGCAGCTTTAGCGGGGGGAACCAAGAGACCCAGAACTTC.

This clonotype was detected only a few times. The V and J genes are TRBV7-9 and TRBJ1-2; D remains ambiguous. This CDR3 is 12 amino acids long. Germline CDR1 is SEHNR and CDR2 is FQNEAQ (reference sequence). V was clipped by 1 base and J by 12 bases, with 12 bases between them. CDR3 bases: TGTGCCAGCAGCTTAGAGGCCCGTAGGCACACCTTC. It yields the protein CASSLEARRHTF.